A single sample gave rise to the 18 T cell receptor beta chains below, sequenced in a study of circulating and synovial CD4+ cells in juvenile arthritis. Using immunoSEQ multiplex PCR, the repertoire was profiled, and TCRdb retains in-frame clones only, with some absent. The table has about 33,000 clones, 90% to 95% seen once. The sample comprised CD4+ T cells from blood. All receptors derive from a human donor with juvenile idiopathic arthritis.

The V gene is TRBV15, the J gene TRBJ1-3; 7 bases are a match to TRBD1. Germline V gives CDR1 LNHNV, CDR2 YYDKDF (reference sequence). J was trimmed by 8 bases and V by 1 base; bases with no gene match: 11. The CDR3 has 16 amino acids. CDR3 nucleotide sequence: TGTGCCACCAGCAGAGGACAGGGTACAGCCGGGGACACCATATATTTT. It specifies CATSRGQGTAGDTIYF. The full variable domain, with the rest looked up from reference TRBV15 and TRBJ1-3, is DAMVIQNPRYQVTQFGKPVTLSCSQTLNHNVMYWYQQKSSQAPKLLFHYYDKDFNNEADTPDNFQSRRPNTSFCFLDIRSPGLGDTAMYLCATSRGQGTAGDTIYFGEGSWLTVV.

The chain recombines TRBV7-6 with TRBJ2-3, with D perhaps TRBD2 (5 bases). Trimming stripped 5 bases from V and 1 base from J, with 7 bases between. CDR1 SGHVS and CDR2 FNYEAQ come from the germline V gene. There are 13 residues in the CDR3. CDR3 coding DNA: TGTGCCAGCAGCCCGCGGGGCACAGATACGCAGTATTTT. This translates into CASSPRGTDTQYF. Drawing the rest from reference TRBV7-6 and TRBJ2-3, the complete variable domain is GAGVSQSPRYKVTKRGQDVALRCDPISGHVSLYWYRQALGQGPEFLTYFNYEAQQDKSGLPNDRFSAERPEGSISTLTIQRTEQRDSAMYRCASSPRGTDTQYFGPGTRLTVL.

The rearrangement links TRBV7-9 to TRBJ1-5, with a weak D call TRBD1 (6 bases). The germline V and J ends were trimmed by 1 base and 5 bases, with 18 bases remaining between them. In germline, CDR1 is SEHNR, CDR2 FQNEAQ (reference sequence). The CDR3 length is 17 residues. The CDR3 sequence is CASSLGQGRGGDQPQHF. CDR3 nucleotides: TGTGCCAGCAGCTTAGGCCAGGGCAGGGGTGGGGATCAGCCCCAGCATTTT.

The CDR3 is CASSLALSGYGGYTF. The CDR3 nucleotides read TGTGCCAGCAGCTTAGCGTTGTCGGGGTATGGAGGCTACACCTTC. J is TRBJ1-2 and V is TRBV7-9; D remains ambiguous. In germline, CDR1 is SEHNR, CDR2 FQNEAQ (reference sequence). Trimming took off 0 bases at V and 8 bases at J, with 16 bases between the two ends. The CDR3 totals 15 residues. The variable domain in full, completed from reference TRBV7-9 and TRBJ1-2, reads DTGVSQNPRHKITKRGQNVTFRCDPISEHNRLYWYRQTLGQGPEFLTYFQNEAQLEKSRLLSDRFSAERPKGSFSTLEIQRTEQGDSAMYLCASSLALSGYGGYTFGSGTRLTVV.

This clone was recorded once. The DNA is left out, because the CDR3 cannot be placed on it with certainty; the CDR3 is given as TCRdb lists it. This chain connects TRBV27 to TRBJ1-2; the D segment call TRBD1 is taken from the table without a DNA check. The CDR3 comprises 14 residues, both ends counted. Germline V gives CDR1 MNHEY, CDR2 SMNVEV (reference sequence). The CDR3 sequence: CASSFGQGASGCTF.

This rearrangement joins TRBV6-5 to TRBJ2-3; 9 nucleotides align to TRBD2. Germline CDR1 and CDR2: MNHEY and SVGAGI. V was pared by 5 bases and J by 4 bases, with 7 bases of the junction left unmatched. This CDR3 spans 15 amino acids. The DNA for the CDR3 is TGTGCCAGCAGTCTTAGCGGGAGAGGATCAGATACGCAGTATTTT. Translation gives CASSLSGRGSDTQYF.

V gene TRBV28 combines with J gene TRBJ1-1; the match to TRBD1 covers 9 bases. V was clipped by 1 base and J by 12 bases; unmatched bases: 9. The germline CDR1 and CDR2 sequences are MDHEN and SYDVKM. The CDR3 has 14 residues. CDR3 amino acids: CASSLSGDRVSPFF. The DNA for the CDR3 is TGTGCCAGCAGTTTATCGGGGGACAGGGTGTCGCCTTTCTTT. Full variable domain (remainder filled in from reference TRBV28 and TRBJ1-1): DVKVTQSSRYLVKRTGEKVFLECVQDMDHENMFWYRQDPGLGLRLIYFSYDVKMKEKGDIPEGYSVSREKKERFSLILESASTNQTSMYLCASSLSGDRVSPFFGQGTRLTVV.

This clone was detected once. DNA for the CDR3: TGTGCCAGCAGGGGGGGAGGGAGCTCCTACGAGCAGTACTTC. Translation gives CASRGGGSSYEQYF. V and J are TRBV7-2 and TRBJ2-7; TRBD2 aligns across 7 bases. The CDR3 consists of 14 residues. From germline, CDR1 is SGHTA and CDR2 FQGNSA. With V trimmed by 6 bases and J by 0 bases, 5 bases remained unmatched.

The chain has TRBV11-2 and TRBJ1-2; weak D call: TRBD1 (6 bases). V lost 0 bases and J lost 8, with 10 bases in between. Germline V CDR1 and CDR2: SGHAT, FQNNGV. This CDR3 is 13 amino acids long. The chain's CDR3 is CASSLDRGSGYTF. The CDR3 DNA reads as TGTGCCAGCAGCTTAGACAGGGGTAGCGGCTACACCTTC.

The V call is TRBV9, the J call TRBJ1-3; possibly TRBD1 for D (5 bases). The V end was cut by 0 bases, the J end by 4 bases, with 20 bases between. This CDR3 has 18 amino acids. Germline V gene data show CDR1 as SGDLS and CDR2 as YYNGEE. In DNA, the CDR3 is TGTGCCAGCAGCGTAGGATCCCAGGGCCTACTCTCAGGAAACACCATATATTTT. This sequence encodes CASSVGSQGLLSGNTIYF.

The chain uses TRBV7-9 and TRBJ1-2; the D gene is possibly TRBD1 (6 bases). CDR1 is SEHNR, CDR2 FQNEAQ, per germline (reference sequence). Trimming pared 2 bases from V and 8 bases from J, leaving 15 bases between. The CDR3 totals 14 residues. CDR3 in DNA: TGTGCCAGCAGCTTAACCCCGGACAGAACGGGCTACACCTTC. It is translated as CASSLTPDRTGYTF.

The V and J genes are TRBV19 and TRBJ2-1; 8 bases are shared with TRBD2. With 8 bases clipped from V and 0 bases from J, the junction kept 9 bases outside the gene matches. Germline CDR1 reads LNHDA; CDR2 reads SQIVND (reference sequence). The CDR3 runs to 16 residues. This chain's CDR3 is CASLPGLEPSYNEQFF. The CDR3 DNA sequence: TGTGCCAGTTTACCGGGACTAGAGCCCTCCTACAATGAGCAGTTCTTC.

The chain links TRBV14 to TRBJ2-5; unclear D gene. The end of the DNA aligns better with TRBJ2-7, so the J call may be wrong. The CDR3 totals 15 residues. The germline gives CDR1 SGHDN, CDR2 FVKESK. CDR3 DNA sequence: TGTGCCAGCAGCCAAGCCCGACAATGGCCCTACGAGCAGTACTTC. Encoded protein: CASSQARQWPYEQYF.

CDR3 in DNA: TGTGCCAGCAGCTTAGGACAACTAGCGACAATAAAAACAGATACGCAGTATTTT. It is translated as CASSLGQLATIKTDTQYF. The chain recombines TRBV7-8 with TRBJ2-3; 7 positions match TRBD2. V lost 1 base and J lost 3; bases outside the gene matches: 13. The CDR3 contains 18 residues. Germline loops: CDR1 SGHVS, CDR2 FQNEAQ.

V gene TRBV5-6 combines with J gene TRBJ2-7; tentatively, D is TRBD2 (5 bases). Trimming cost V 3 bases and J 6 bases, with 16 bases left between them. CDR3 length: 14 amino acids. Germline values: CDR1 SGHDT, CDR2 YYEEEE. The CDR3 nucleotides read TGTGCCAGCAGCTCAACATGGGAGAGCTCCGAGCAGTACTTC. It is translated as CASSSTWESSEQYF.

V gene TRBV6-6 combines with J gene TRBJ2-1, with 7 bases fitting TRBD1. The CDR3 runs 13 residues. After removal of 4 bases from V and 12 bases from J, the junction contained 9 bases not matched to a gene. CDR1 MNHNY and CDR2 SVGAGI come from the germline V gene (reference sequence). The CDR3 bases are TGTGCCAGCAGTTCACAACGACAGGGACCGCAGTTCTTC. Protein sequence: CASSSQRQGPQFF.

Only one count was recorded for this clone. The V and J genes are TRBV18 and TRBJ2-7, with 8 bases that match TRBD2. J gave up 4 bases and V 6 bases, and 8 bases lay outside the gene matches. The length of the CDR3 is 14 residues. Germline loops: CDR1 KGHSH, CDR2 LQKENI. CDR3 residues: CASSREGLLYEQYF. The CDR3 bases are TGTGCCAGCTCCCGGGAGGGCCTTTTATACGAGCAGTACTTC.

The CDR3 sequence is CASTRDRAMGEQFF. CDR3 DNA: TGTGCCAGCACCCGGGACAGGGCGATGGGTGAGCAGTTCTTC. The V gene is TRBV28, the J gene TRBJ2-1; 9 positions agree with TRBD1. The V segment lost 7 bases and the J segment 9 bases; nucleotides outside the gene matches: 10. The CDR3 runs 14 residues. Germline V gene sequence: CDR1 MDHEN, CDR2 SYDVKM. The whole variable domain, remainder taken from reference TRBV28 and TRBJ2-1, is DVKVTQSSRYLVKRTGEKVFLECVQDMDHENMFWYRQDPGLGLRLIYFSYDVKMKEKGDIPEGYSVSREKKERFSLILESASTNQTSMYLCASTRDRAMGEQFFGPGTRLTVL.